The 26 T cell receptor beta chains reported below all come from one sample, sequenced in a study of blood T cell repertoires in COVID-19. Libraries were prepared by immunoSEQ multiplex PCR; TCRdb keeps only in-frame clonotypes and omits some of them. Among more than 65,000 clones listed, 65% to 85% were seen once. The sequenced material came from peripheral blood. Receptors originate from a man between 60 and 75 years old with active or convalescent COVID-19.

V usage is TRBV7-2 and J usage is TRBJ2-3, with D hard to call. Germline V gives CDR1 SGHTA, CDR2 FQGNSA. CDR3 length: 13 residues. The V gene lost 4 bases and the J gene lost 2 bases, with 7 bases spanning the gap. In DNA, the CDR3 is TGTGCCAGCAGCTCCTTAGCCACAGATACGCAGTATTTT. This encodes CASSSLATDTQYF.

The V and J genes are TRBV25-1 and TRBJ1-1; D gene unclear. V was trimmed by 5 bases and J by 0 bases, leaving 7 bases between them. The CDR3 loop spans 13 amino acids. The germline CDR1 and CDR2 sequences are MGHDK and SYGVNS. The CDR3 sequence is CASSLSVNTEAFF. CDR3 DNA: TGTGCCAGCAGTTTATCAGTGAACACTGAAGCTTTCTTT.

This clone appeared a few times. The chain employs TRBV7-2 and TRBJ2-7, with TRBD2 matching 7 bases. This CDR3 has 14 residues. After removal of 5 bases from V and 3 bases from J, the junction contained 7 bases not matched to a gene. Germline V gene sequence: CDR1 SGHTA, CDR2 FQGNSA. In nucleotides, the CDR3 is TGTGCCAGCAGCAAGCGGGACTACCACTACGAGCAGTACTTC. Translated, it gives CASSKRDYHYEQYF.

The gene calls are TRBV9 and TRBJ2-2; the D gene is possibly TRBD2 (6 bases). Trimming took 0 bases from V and 3 from J, leaving 12 bases between them. The CDR3 sequence is 16 residues long. Germline V gene data show CDR1 as SGDLS and CDR2 as YYNGEE. CDR3 DNA: TGTGCCAGCAGCGTAGACCCCAGGAGGGACACCGGGGAGCTGTTTTTT. This sequence encodes CASSVDPRRDTGELFF. Together with reference TRBV9 and TRBJ2-2, the CDR3 gives the full variable domain: DSGVTQTPKHLITATGQRVTLRCSPRSGDLSVYWYQQSLDQGLQFLIQYYNGEERAKGNILERFSAQQFPDLHSELNLSSLELGDSALYFCASSVDPRRDTGELFFGEGSRLTVL.

J is TRBJ2-7 and V is TRBV6-5; 8 bases align to TRBD1. The length of the CDR3 is 14 residues. Germline lookup yields CDR1 MNHEY and CDR2 SVGAGI. Trimming removed 7 bases from V and 3 bases from J; junction bases left unmatched: 8. CDR3 loop: CASTAGDRHYEQYF. The CDR3 DNA reads TGTGCCAGCACCGCCGGGGACAGGCACTACGAGCAGTACTTC.

The V call is TRBV5-4, the J call TRBJ2-7, with D possibly TRBD2 on 5 matching bases. Germline V gene lookup returns CDR1 SGHNT and CDR2 YYREEE (reference sequence). The CDR3 is made up of 13 amino acids. V dropped 4 bases and J dropped 6 bases, with 14 bases sitting between them. The CDR3 DNA is TGTGCCAGCAGCCCGGGGTGGGAACGCGAGCAGTACTTC. Translation: CASSPGWEREQYF. Using reference TRBV5-4 and TRBJ2-7 for the parts outside the CDR3, the full variable domain is ETGVTQSPTHLIKTRGQQVTLRCSSQSGHNTVSWYQQALGQGPQFIFQYYREEENGRGNFPPRFSGLQFPNYSSELNVNALELDDSALYLCASSPGWEREQYFGPGTRLTVT.

V gene TRBV11-2 combines with J gene TRBJ1-5, with TRBD1 matching over 8 bases. From germline, CDR1 is SGHAT and CDR2 FQNNGV. V dropped 1 base and J dropped 2; count of bases not matched to a gene: 7. This CDR3 contains 17 residues. CDR3 sequence: CASSLAPGQGGNQPQHF. The CDR3 DNA sequence: TGTGCCAGCAGCTTAGCCCCAGGACAGGGAGGCAATCAGCCCCAGCATTTT.

The V call is TRBV19, the J call TRBJ1-2; D remains unclear. V dropped 3 bases and J dropped 1 base, with 9 bases sitting between them. Germline lookup yields CDR1 LNHDA and CDR2 SQIVND (reference sequence). The CDR3 extends over 14 amino acids. The CDR3 nucleotides are TGTGCCAGTAGTATCCGGCGGAGTAACTATGGCTACACCTTC. Translated, it gives CASSIRRSNYGYTF.

The rearrangement links TRBV7-2 to TRBJ1-4; maybe TRBD1 (5 bases). V was trimmed by 2 bases and J by 6 bases, leaving 10 bases between them. CDR3 length: 14 amino acids. Germline values: CDR1 SGHTA, CDR2 FQGNSA. The CDR3 is CASSLQGGDEKLFF. The CDR3 coding sequence is TGTGCCAGCAGCTTACAGGGAGGTGATGAAAAACTGTTTTTT.

In DNA form, the CDR3 reads TGTGCCAGCAGCTTGGAGGCTAGCGGGGAATATTTT. This sequence encodes CASSLEASGEYF. V usage is TRBV5-4 and J usage is TRBJ2-3, with 9 bases identical to TRBD2. The CDR3 length is 12 residues. Trimming cost V 0 bases and J 15 bases; bases outside gene matches: 5. Germline V gene sequence: CDR1 SGHNT, CDR2 YYREEE (reference sequence).

The J gene is TRBJ2-1, the V gene TRBV18; possibly TRBD2 for D (5 bases). This CDR3 spans 13 amino acids. Germline CDR1 and CDR2: KGHSH and LQKENI. Trimming cost V 3 bases and J 8 bases, with 11 bases left between them. DNA of the CDR3: TGTGCCAGCTCACCCCCGAACGGGGATGAGCAGTTCTTC. This encodes CASSPPNGDEQFF.

This chain joins TRBV30 and TRBJ1-1; D possibly corresponds to TRBD1 (6 bases). There are 13 residues in the CDR3. Germline CDR1 and CDR2: GTSNPN and SVGIG (reference sequence). V was cut by 3 bases and J by 5 bases, with 13 bases left in between. The DNA for the CDR3 is TGTGCCTGGAGCCGACAGGTGGAAACTGAAGCTTTCTTT. It specifies CAWSRQVETEAFF.

In this sample, this clone turned up a few times. V gene TRBV6-5 combines with J gene TRBJ2-7; D call uncertain. Trimming took off 6 bases at V and 0 bases at J, with 12 bases between the two ends. Germline V gene lookup returns CDR1 MNHEY and CDR2 SVGAGI. CDR3 length equals 14 residues. The CDR3 region is CASSPVYSSYEQYF. In nucleotides, the CDR3 is TGTGCCAGCAGCCCCGTTTATAGCTCCTACGAGCAGTACTTC.

The chain joins TRBV10-3 to TRBJ2-3; 7 positions match TRBD1. The CDR3 runs to 15 residues. From germline, CDR1 is ENHRY and CDR2 SYGVKD. J gave up 2 bases and V 2 bases, and 4 bases lay outside the gene matches. This chain's CDR3 is CAISERTGDTDTQYF. CDR3 in DNA: TGTGCCATCAGTGAGCGAACAGGGGACACAGATACGCAGTATTTT.

The V and J genes are TRBV9 and TRBJ2-1; 11 bases map to TRBD2. The ends lost 4 bases at V and 6 bases at J; junction bases unmatched: 6. The germline V gene encodes CDR1 SGDLS and CDR2 YYNGEE. The CDR3 sequence is 15 residues long. CDR3 DNA: TGTGCCAGCAGCTCTCGACTAGCGGGGACCAATGAGCAGTTCTTC. It codes for CASSSRLAGTNEQFF.

The rearrangement joins TRBV2 to TRBJ2-5; possible D gene TRBD1, 5 bases. Between the trimmed V and J ends, which lost 5 bases and 2 bases, there was a span of 9 bases. This CDR3 spans 13 amino acids. Looked up from germline, CDR1 is SNHLY and CDR2 is FYNNEI. CDR3 residues: CASSRQRQETQYF. In DNA form, the CDR3 reads TGTGCCAGCAGTAGACAGAGACAAGAGACCCAGTACTTC. Based on the CDR3 plus reference TRBV2 and TRBJ2-5, the full variable domain is EPEVTQTPSHQVTQMGQEVILRCVPISNHLYFYWYRQILGQKVEFLVSFYNNEISEKSEIFDDQFSVERPDGSNFTLKIRSTKLEDSAMYFCASSRQRQETQYFGPGTRLLVL.

The chain is built from TRBV7-2 and TRBJ1-5, with TRBD1 identical over 8 bases. Germline CDR1 reads SGHTA; CDR2 reads FQGNSA. This CDR3 has 14 amino acids. V was pared by 2 bases and J by 6 bases, with 3 bases of the junction left unmatched. The CDR3 reads CASSLQGALQPQHF. As DNA, the CDR3 is TGTGCCAGCAGCTTACAGGGGGCGCTTCAGCCCCAGCATTTT.

The chain combines TRBV3-1 (or the pseudogene TRBV3-2) with TRBJ2-6; 8 nucleotides agree with TRBD1. The CDR3 consists of 16 residues. The V and J ends lost 8 bases and 1 base, in that order; junction bases with no gene match: 7. Germline V lookup: CDR1 LGHDT, CDR2 YNNKEL (reference sequence). The CDR3 spells CASGPDRESGANVLTF. In DNA form, the CDR3 reads TGTGCCAGCGGCCCGGACAGGGAATCTGGGGCCAACGTCCTGACTTTC.

The chain combines TRBV10-3 with TRBJ2-7, with D perhaps matching TRBD2 (6 bases). This CDR3 is built from 12 residues. The germline V gene has CDR1 ENHRY and CDR2 SYGVKD. V was cut by 8 bases and J by 2 bases, with 10 bases left in between. This CDR3 is CAIAGLPYEQYF. Written as DNA, the CDR3 is TGTGCCATCGCGGGGCTACCCTACGAGCAGTACTTC.

This chain links TRBV23-1 with TRBJ2-3; 7 bases agree with TRBD2. TRBV23-1 is given ORF status, its function remaining uncertain. Trimming removed 2 bases from V and 0 bases from J; junction bases left unmatched: 11. This CDR3 has 18 residues. For the CDR3, the DNA is TGCGCCAGCAGTCAAATATCTAGCGGAGAGTCTAGCACAGATACGCAGTATTTT. It encodes CASSQISSGESSTDTQYF.

This chain links TRBV4-3 with TRBJ2-4; D ambiguous. The CDR3 length is 16 residues. Germline V gene lookup returns CDR1 LGHNA and CDR2 YSLEER. V was trimmed by 0 bases and J by 6 bases, leaving 15 bases between them. As DNA, the CDR3 is TGCGCCAGCAGCCAAGATCACCCCCGGCCAGGAAACATTCAGTACTTC. It is translated as CASSQDHPRPGNIQYF.

Only a few counts were recorded for this clone. The chain is built from TRBV29-1 and TRBJ1-1; the D gene is possibly TRBD1 (5 bases). This CDR3 spans 11 amino acids. Germline CDR1 and CDR2: SQVTM and ANQGSEA. Trimming removed 3 bases from V and 7 bases from J, with 9 bases in between. The CDR3 DNA is TGCAGCGTTGAGGCAGGGCTTGAAGCTTTCTTT. As protein: CSVEAGLEAFF.

This clone was seen a handful of times. The chain joins TRBV10-3 to TRBJ1-1; 7 bases are a match to TRBD1. V was pared by 6 bases and J by 5 bases, with 9 bases of the junction left unmatched. The CDR3 spans 14 residues. The germline gives CDR1 ENHRY, CDR2 SYGVKD. CDR3 residues: CAIRATGDRTEAFF. For the CDR3, the DNA is TGTGCCATCAGGGCTACAGGGGATAGGACTGAAGCTTTCTTT.

In this sample, this clone turned up once. This chain joins TRBV7-3 and TRBJ1-2, with 10 bases aligning to TRBD1. V dropped 5 bases and J dropped 6; count of bases not matched to a gene: 6. Germline loops: CDR1 SGHTA, CDR2 FQGTGA. The length of the CDR3 is 14 residues. CDR3 DNA: TGTGCCAGCAGCCAGACGGGGACAGGGGATGGCTACACCTTC. Its translation is CASSQTGTGDGYTF.

The chain has TRBV6-1 and TRBJ2-1; no definite D call. The V end lost 1 base, the J end lost 14 bases, and 18 bases lay between the germline ends. The CDR3 has 14 amino acids. Germline CDR1 MNHNS, CDR2 SASEGT. The CDR3 sequence: CASSEGPSLYGEFF. The CDR3, as DNA: TGTGCCAGCAGTGAAGGTCCCTCCCTATATGGAGAGTTCTTC.

The rearrangement uses TRBV4-2 and TRBJ2-5; maybe TRBD1 (6 bases). Trimming left V 4 bases short and J 3 bases short, with 18 bases between. Germline V gives CDR1 LGHNA, CDR2 YNFKEQ. The CDR3 has 16 amino acids. CDR3 nucleotide sequence: TGTGCCAGCAGCCTCGGGACATTCAGCAGGGAAGAGACCCAGTACTTC. The encoded protein is CASSLGTFSREETQYF.